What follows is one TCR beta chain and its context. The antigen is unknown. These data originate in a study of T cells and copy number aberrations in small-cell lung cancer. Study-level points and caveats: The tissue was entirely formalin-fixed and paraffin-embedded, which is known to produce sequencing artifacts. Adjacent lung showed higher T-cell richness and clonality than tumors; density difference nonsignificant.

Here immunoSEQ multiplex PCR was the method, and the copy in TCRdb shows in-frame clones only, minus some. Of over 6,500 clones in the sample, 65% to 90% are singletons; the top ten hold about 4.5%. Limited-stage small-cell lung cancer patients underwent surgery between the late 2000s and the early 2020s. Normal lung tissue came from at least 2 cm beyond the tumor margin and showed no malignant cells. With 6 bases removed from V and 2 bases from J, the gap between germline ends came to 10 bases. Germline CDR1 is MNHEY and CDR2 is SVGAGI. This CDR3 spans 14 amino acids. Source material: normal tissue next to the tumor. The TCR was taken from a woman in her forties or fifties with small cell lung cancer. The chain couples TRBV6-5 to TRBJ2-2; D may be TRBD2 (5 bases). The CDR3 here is CASSAGINTGELFF. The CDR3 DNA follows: TGTGCCAGCAGCGCCGGGATTAACACCGGGGAGCTGTTTTTT.